This T cell receptor (beta chain) was sequenced in a study of blood T cells in healthy people across ages (dated by TCRdb to between 2014 and 2017). Background for the entire study: In model experiments, roughly one uniquely barcoded TCR beta cDNA molecule per two T cells was captured by template switching. Using the same blood draw, the study looked at two additional independent replicas of 1 million unique cDNA reads for two donors, one aged 18 to 29 and the other aged 80 or older. To track age-related changes in TCR beta repertoire diversity, the study relied on deep sequencing normalized with unique cDNA molecular identifiers. The donors were split into four age groups: young (average about 15 years), middle-aged (roughly 40), aged (about 62) and long-lived (roughly 77). Broader findings and caveats from the paper: Donor CMV infection status was unknown, potentially confounding age-related changes in expanded clonotypes. A strong correlation was found between observed TCR beta diversity and the percentage of naive T cells measured by flow cytometry. As age increased, observed TCR beta diversity per million T cells dropped in a roughly linear way, and a significant reduction was already evident by age 40. Because profiling used bulk unsorted PBMCs, naive and antigen-experienced compartments could not be compared conclusively. Estimates of total diversity based on one million sequenced T cells were regarded as lower bounds and as underestimates. Compared with the aged group, the long-lived group had more naive CD4+ T cells, fewer expanded clones and increased TCR diversity, a pattern suggesting age selection.

The roughly 38 donors, aged about 6 to 95 years, were systemically healthy Caucasian individuals from Russia. Approximately 10 milliliters of peripheral blood were collected from each donor into EDTA-treated Vacutainer tubes. Ficoll-Paque density-gradient centrifugation was used to isolate PBMCs, with at least 7 million obtained per sample. Total RNA was extracted from PBMCs with Trizol reagent, with at least 6 micrograms obtained per sample. The percentages of naive CD45RAhigh/CD27high T cells were determined by flow cytometry on a PBMC aliquot from every donor. Concerning this clonotype itself: The target of this receptor is not known. The junction differs from germline at one of its ends, possibly a read error.

Preparation of the library involved 5' RACE. The instrument was an Illumina HiSeq 2500. A second PCR of about 7 to 12 cycles was run with a J-beta primer mix and a sample-barcoded 5' primer. A template-switch 5' adaptor carrying 12 random nucleotides introduced a unique molecular identifier onto each TCR beta cDNA molecule. Each sample yielded at least 2.5 million CDR3-containing paired-end reads. The Mint cDNA synthesis kit, primed by a TRBC-specific oligonucleotide, was used to synthesize first-strand cDNA from all RNA. Following uracil-DNA glycosylase treatment, a first 18-cycle PCR with universal primers M1SS and BC2_uni_R was performed on all cDNA. The original pipeline was this. For normalization, 1 million high-quality reads, each with a distinct molecular identifier, were randomly selected from each sample. Reads sharing molecular identifiers were discarded rather than binned into consensus sequences. MiTCR, with a Q25 quality threshold and the strictest error-elimination algorithm, was used for CDR3 identification, clonotype clustering and error correction. A nonparametric unseen species model with Euler transformation was used to estimate a lower bound on total TCR beta diversity. The public reads were reprocessed in TCRdb via fastp at Q25 and MiXCR, keeping in-frame beta chains. Entries that share a CDR3 protein sequence are merged under the most common genes and DNA. These V and J calls originate from TCRdb's pipeline instead of the authors' own analysis. Across this sample there are 1 million or so distinct CDR3 sequences, with around 27% seen only once. The top ten clonotypes cover around 0.75% of the sample.

The sample also formed part of further work on T cells of mothers and their children. Reported in the second study: Donors were nine systemically healthy Caucasian individuals: three mothers and their six children. cDNA synthesis consumed the entire amount of extracted RNA, loaded at 1.5 ug RNA in each 15 ul reaction. In the second PCR, the M1S primer added sample barcodes and 2-4 random nucleotides. Each mother yielded over 8.5 million TCR beta CDR3 reads and each child 3 million to 3.5 million reads. TCR recombination output is similarly shaped by thymic selection in related and unrelated pairs, with a minor effect exerted by inherited differences. Related mother-child pairs always showed normalized repertoire overlap that was slightly higher than in unrelated mother-child pairs, though the difference was never significant. No persistent microchimeric T cell clones were detected, at a sensitivity of around 100 clones per million clonotypes. The study used deep NGS to compare TCR beta repertoires of mothers and children, seeking features distinguishing related mother-child pairs from unrelated individuals. Mothers averaged approximately 40 +/- 4 years of age and children averaged roughly 11 +/- 4 years. Libraries were sequenced on Illumina HiSeq 2000 with 100+100 nt paired-end reads after adapter ligation with NEBNext reagents. Mother and child libraries were prepared a month apart and sequenced in separate runs to prevent cross-contamination. For each donor, somewhere between about 500,000 and 2,300,000 distinct TCR beta clonotypes were identified. Naive TCR beta clonotypes were estimated from low-frequency clonotypes matched to each donor's FACS-determined naive share, without sorting.

Sequencing used blood. This sequence originates from a girl aged 2 to 9 in good health.

The CDR3 here reads CASSGTPGWTGGESPF. The bases read TGTGCCAGCAGCGGAACTCCCGGCTGGACAGGGGGCGAATCCCCTTTC. The chain was built from TRBV2 and TRBJ1-2; 11 junctional bases match TRBD1. CDR1 SNHLY and CDR2 FYNNEI are derived from the germline V gene. The CDR3 contains 16 residues, cysteine and phenylalanine counted. Of all the DNA, just the CDR3 is kept, 48 bases in frame from base 1.